Presented here are 23 T cell receptor beta chains from one specimen sequenced in a study of blood T cell repertoires in COVID-19. The assay was immunoSEQ multiplex PCR, and TCRdb's table has in-frame clones only and misses some. The sample records 150,000 to 200,000 clones, roughly 86% being singletons. The material sequenced was peripheral blood. These receptors were taken from a man between 65 and 79 years old with acute or convalescent COVID-19.

This chain links TRBV6-6 with TRBJ1-6, with 8 bases aligning to TRBD1. Germline V lookup: CDR1 MNHNY, CDR2 SVGAGI (reference sequence). The CDR3 runs to 14 residues. V lost 5 bases to trimming and J lost 9 bases; unmatched junction nucleotides: 6. The CDR3 is CASSPQGVGSPLHF. CDR3 DNA: TGTGCCAGCAGTCCACAGGGGGTAGGTTCACCCCTCCACTTT.

This chain joins TRBV5-4 and TRBJ2-5, with 9 bases matching TRBD2. Unmatched junction bases numbered 4, after V lost 3 bases and J lost 1 base. CDR3 length equals 15 residues. Germline CDR1 reads SGHNT; CDR2 reads YYREEE (reference sequence). CDR3 sequence: CASSWGAGGQETQYF. CDR3 bases: TGTGCCAGCAGCTGGGGAGCGGGGGGCCAAGAGACCCAGTACTTC.

The chain links TRBV6-1 to TRBJ2-7, with 9 bases identical to TRBD1. J gave up 4 bases and V 0 bases, and 7 bases lay outside the gene matches. Germline lookup yields CDR1 MNHNS and CDR2 SASEGT. CDR3 length: 16 residues. The CDR3 DNA is TGTGCCAGCAGTGAAGCTTCGCCGGGACAGGGTTACGAGCAGTACTTC. Amino acid sequence: CASSEASPGQGYEQYF.

This clone has a count of ten or more. The genes are TRBV9 and TRBJ2-3; D ambiguous. V shed 4 bases and J shed 0 bases, with 12 bases lying between them. CDR3 length: 15 residues. Germline CDR1 is SGDLS and CDR2 is YYNGEE. This CDR3 reads CASSPRHSSTDTQYF. CDR3 DNA: TGTGCCAGCAGCCCCCGACATTCTAGCACAGATACGCAGTATTTT. The full variable domain, rest sourced from reference TRBV9 and TRBJ2-3, is DSGVTQTPKHLITATGQRVTLRCSPRSGDLSVYWYQQSLDQGLQFLIQYYNGEERAKGNILERFSAQQFPDLHSELNLSSLELGDSALYFCASSPRHSSTDTQYFGPGTRLTVL.

The chain is built from TRBV4-2 and TRBJ1-2; D not certain. Trimming left V 3 bases short and J 1 base short, with 21 bases between. Germline loops: CDR1 LGHNA, CDR2 YNFKEQ. The CDR3 runs 18 residues. The CDR3, as DNA: TGTGCCAGCAGCCACCTTAACCCCGAGGGTGATAGTAACTATGGCTACACCTTC. It is translated as CASSHLNPEGDSNYGYTF.

V gene TRBV6-2 or TRBV6-3 combines with J gene TRBJ1-2; 7 bases map to TRBD1. This CDR3 region has 13 residues. The ends lost 6 bases at V and 6 bases at J; junction bases unmatched: 7. Looked up from germline, CDR1 is MNHEY and CDR2 is SVGEGT. The chain's CDR3 is CASSRQGPDGYTF. CDR3 bases: TGTGCCAGCAGCAGACAGGGTCCGGATGGCTACACCTTC.

The chain recombines TRBV28 with TRBJ2-2, with D maybe TRBD2 (5 bases). V lost 3 bases, J lost 6 bases, and 8 bases lay in between. Germline V gene sequence: CDR1 MDHEN, CDR2 SYDVKM. The CDR3 runs 13 residues. Here the CDR3 reads CASSLRVPGELFF. CDR3 nucleotide sequence: TGTGCCAGCAGTTTGAGGGTCCCCGGGGAGCTGTTTTTT.

This chain joins TRBV7-2 and TRBJ1-5, with D possibly matching TRBD1 (6 bases). The CDR3 sequence is 14 residues long. Trimming stripped 5 bases from V and 5 bases from J, with 13 bases between. Per the germline V gene, CDR1 is SGHTA and CDR2 is FQGNSA. The CDR3 DNA sequence: TGTGCCAGCAGCAAAACAGGGACGCATCAGCCCCAGCATTTT. Translating gives CASSKTGTHQPQHF.

The J gene is TRBJ1-4, the V gene TRBV12-5; no definite D call. The germline gives CDR1 LGHNT, CDR2 FRNRAP. The CDR3 has 14 amino acids. Trimming took 3 bases from V and 2 from J, leaving 7 bases between them. The CDR3 nucleotides are TGTGCTAGTGGTTTCTTCGGGACTAATGAAAAACTGTTTTTT. It encodes CASGFFGTNEKLFF.

This clone was picked up one time. The CDR3 loop reads CASSQTLAGGPSDTQYF. In nucleotides, the CDR3 is TGTGCCAGCAGCCAAACGTTAGCGGGGGGGCCGTCAGATACGCAGTATTTT. J is TRBJ2-3 and V is TRBV3-1 (or the pseudogene TRBV3-2); 11 bases map to TRBD2. CDR3 size: 17 residues. The germline gives CDR1 LGHDT, CDR2 YNNKEL (reference sequence). The J segment lost 4 bases and the V segment lost 2 bases, leaving 8 bases of the junction unmatched.

This clone was counted a few times. The V call is TRBV7-9, the J call TRBJ2-2; D is perhaps TRBD2 (6 bases). Germline V gene lookup returns CDR1 SEHNR and CDR2 FQNEAQ (reference sequence). V lost 6 bases, J lost 2 bases, and 16 bases lay in between. This CDR3 is 16 amino acids long. CDR3 loop: CASSAGTSKNTGELFF. The CDR3 DNA reads as TGTGCCAGCAGTGCAGGGACTTCAAAAAACACCGGGGAGCTGTTTTTT.

The chain uses TRBV4-2 and TRBJ1-1, with TRBD1 as a possible D gene (5 bases). CDR3 length: 14 residues. V was cut by 6 bases and J by 8 bases, with 19 bases left in between. Germline V CDR1 and CDR2: LGHNA, YNFKEQ. The CDR3, as DNA: TGTGCCAGCAGATCCAAGGGACTCACCGGGGAAGCTTTCTTT. Translation: CASRSKGLTGEAFF.

The chain has TRBV28 and TRBJ1-6, with a tentative D call TRBD1 (6 bases). The length of the CDR3 is 16 residues. Germline V gene lookup returns CDR1 MDHEN and CDR2 SYDVKM. Trimming pared 5 bases from V and 6 bases from J, leaving 17 bases between. The CDR3 DNA follows: TGTGCCAGCAGTCCCAGTTCTCGGACAGCTAATTCACCCCTCCACTTT. Its protein product is CASSPSSRTANSPLHF.

The chain joins TRBV14 to TRBJ2-5; 10 bases line up with TRBD2. Trimming cost V 4 bases and J 4 bases; bases outside gene matches: 9. The V gene's germline CDR1 is SGHDN and CDR2 FVKESK. This CDR3 is built from 16 residues. The CDR3 bases are TGTGCCAGCAGCCTTCCTAGCGGGGGCGCTGGAGAGACCCAGTACTTC. It is translated as CASSLPSGGAGETQYF.

The chain joins TRBV5-1 to TRBJ2-2; 7 nucleotides line up with TRBD1. The germline V gene encodes CDR1 SGHRS and CDR2 YFSETQ. The J segment lost 6 bases and the V segment lost 0 bases, leaving 2 bases of the junction unmatched. The CDR3 spans 14 residues. CDR3: CASSLAGGPGELFF. In DNA form, the CDR3 reads TGCGCCAGCAGCTTGGCAGGGGGACCCGGGGAGCTGTTTTTT.

The V and J genes are TRBV7-9 and TRBJ1-5; 9 nucleotides agree with TRBD1. CDR3 length: 15 amino acids. Trimming removed 3 bases from V and 2 bases from J; junction bases left unmatched: 2. Germline CDR1 and CDR2: SEHNR and FQNEAQ (reference sequence). Written as DNA, the CDR3 is TGTGCCAGCAGCTTCTGGACAGGGGGCAATCAGCCCCAGCATTTT. It encodes CASSFWTGGNQPQHF.

Points on this clone: One end of the junction does not line up with germline, which may come from a read error. The V and J genes are TRBV9 and TRBJ1-2; TRBD1 aligns across 8 bases. This CDR3 has 13 amino acids. Germline-derived CDR1 and CDR2 are SGDLS and YYNGEE. The CDR3 loop reads CASSDYRTGPKIF. DNA for the CDR3: TGTGCCAGCAGCGACTATCGGACAGGGCCGAAAATCTTC.

The chain uses TRBV6-6 and TRBJ2-7; 10 positions agree with TRBD2. CDR3 length: 15 amino acids. In germline, CDR1 is MNHNY, CDR2 SVGAGI (reference sequence). The V gene end was trimmed by 2 bases and the J gene end by 3 bases; junction bases not matched to a gene: 4. The CDR3 protein is CASSYGVAGGYEQYF. CDR3 in DNA: TGTGCCAGCAGTTACGGAGTAGCGGGGGGCTACGAGCAGTACTTC.

The chain couples TRBV25-1 to TRBJ1-4; 10 bases fit TRBD1. Germline values: CDR1 MGHDK, CDR2 SYGVNS. The V segment lost 8 bases and the J segment 4 bases; nucleotides outside the gene matches: 4. The CDR3 runs to 14 residues. CDR3 amino acids: CASRTGGGNEKLFF. CDR3 sequence (DNA): TGTGCCAGCCGGACAGGGGGAGGTAATGAAAAACTGTTTTTT.

CDR3 coding DNA: TGTGCCAGCAGTTCGAGTCAGGGATCGTTCGAGCAGTACTTC. Amino acids: CASSSSQGSFEQYF. The chain carries TRBV6-5 and TRBJ2-7; weak D call: TRBD1 (5 bases). Trimming took 4 bases from V and 6 from J, leaving 16 bases between them. Germline values: CDR1 MNHEY, CDR2 SVGAGI. This CDR3 has 14 residues.

The chain is built from TRBV20-1 and TRBJ2-5; possibly TRBD2 for D (5 bases). The CDR3 sequence is 10 residues long. Germline V gene data show CDR1 as DFQATT and CDR2 as SNEGSKA (reference sequence). Trimming took 3 bases from V and 7 from J, leaving 6 bases between them. CDR3 loop: CSASRGTQYF. CDR3 DNA sequence: TGCAGTGCTAGTCGGGGGACCCAGTACTTC.

The J gene is TRBJ2-3, the V gene TRBV5-1; 10 bases align to TRBD2. This CDR3 region has 16 residues. CDR1 SGHRS and CDR2 YFSETQ come from the germline V gene. Losses at the gene ends were 4 bases for V and 4 bases for J; bases not matched to a gene: 9. DNA for the CDR3: TGCGCCAGCAGCACCGGACTAGCGGAGGGGGCAGATACGCAGTATTTT. Translated: CASSTGLAEGADTQYF. The full variable domain, with the rest looked up from reference TRBV5-1 and TRBJ2-3, is KAGVTQTPRYLIKTRGQQVTLSCSPISGHRSVSWYQQTPGQGLQFLFEYFSETQRNKGNFPGRFSGRQFSNSRSEMNVSTLELGDSALYLCASSTGLAEGADTQYFGPGTRLTVL.

The V and J genes are TRBV7-9 and TRBJ2-5; 7 positions match TRBD2. V dropped 5 bases and J dropped 1; count of bases not matched to a gene: 4. The CDR3 covers 14 residues. Germline lookup yields CDR1 SEHNR and CDR2 FQNEAQ (reference sequence). The CDR3, as DNA: TGTGCCAGCAGCCCCGGGACTACCCAAGAGACCCAGTACTTC. Protein: CASSPGTTQETQYF.